This T cell receptor (beta chain) was identified in a study of beta chain features in type 1 diabetes. Study-level findings and limits: Moderate but significant shortening of TCRB CDR3s was recorded in all four CD4+ subsets from Type 1 diabetes patients.

Germline V gives CDR1 MNHEY, CDR2 SMNVEV (reference sequence). This CDR3 comprises 16 residues. Unmatched junction bases numbered 13, after V lost 3 bases and J lost 11 bases. Reverse transcription of all isolated RNA meant that expressed TCRB transcripts were sequenced. Method: immunoSEQ multiplex PCR; TCRdb's copy keeps in-frame clones and lacks some. The profile shows a few hundred thousand clones, over 9% of them singletons. Sorted CD4+ subsets: naive, central memory, regulatory, stem cell-like memory (CD45RO/CCR7/CD25/CD127/CD95/CD27 panel). In this sample, this clone turned up a few times. The target antigen is unknown.

Sequencing input: central memory CD4+ T cells from blood. The TCR comes from a man aged 25 to 45 with type 1 diabetes. V usage is TRBV27 and J usage is TRBJ2-5; 12 nucleotides align to TRBD1. The CDR3 sequence: CASSLPMGQGAGEQYF. As DNA, the CDR3 is TGTGCCAGCAGTTTGCCCATGGGACAGGGGGCGGGTGAGCAGTACTTC.